This T cell receptor beta chain was documented in a study of blood T cell repertoires in COVID-19. Study background: The cDNA or gDNA used as material had been derived from T cells, B-cell-depleted T cells, or PBMCs.

CDR3 length: 18 residues. The germline V gene has CDR1 SNHLY and CDR2 FYNNEI. With 4 bases clipped from V and 3 bases from J, the junction kept 15 bases outside the gene matches. Only in-frame clones appear in the TCRdb table, and some are missing; sequencing was by immunoSEQ multiplex PCR. The data contain about 240,000 clones, about three quarters of them singletons. The material sequenced was peripheral blood. This rearrangement joins TRBV2 to TRBJ1-2; TRBD1 matches 9 bases. This clonotype was sampled from a woman of 80 years or more with acute or convalescent COVID-19. The CDR3 reads CASSAWGRPGQGDYGYTF. DNA for the CDR3: TGTGCCAGCAGTGCCTGGGGGAGGCCGGGACAGGGCGACTATGGCTACACCTTC. The full variable domain, in which reference TRBV2 and TRBJ1-2 provide the parts outside the CDR3, is EPEVTQTPSHQVTQMGQEVILRCVPISNHLYFYWYRQILGQKVEFLVSFYNNEISEKSEIFDDQFSVERPDGSNFTLKIRSTKLEDSAMYFCASSAWGRPGQGDYGYTFGSGTRLTVV.